The 14 T cell receptor beta chains listed next were all sequenced from one sample in a study of tumor and adjacent non-tumor tissue in lung cancer. Three rounds of nested PCR, following a modified ARM-PCR protocol, produced the TCRbeta library. One entry per CDR3 protein results from TCRdb running MiXCR on the multiplex PCR reads. In the table there are 90,000 to 110,000 distinct CDR3 sequences, about 64% of which are singletons. The template was RNA from unsorted bulk tissue. The normal lung tissue was taken more than 3 cm from the tumor edge. The material sequenced was distant non-tumor lung tissue. The receptor source for this set is a man aged 60 to 75 with non-small cell lung cancer.

Of note for this clonotype: A much bigger clone sits one base away, suggesting this may be a read error. The chain is built from TRBV29-1 and TRBJ2-1; D may be TRBD2 (6 bases). The V end was cut by 8 bases, the J end by 9 bases, with 17 bases between. Germline V CDR1 and CDR2: SQVTM, ANQGSEA. The CDR3 extends over 12 amino acids. The CDR3 DNA sequence: TGCAGCTCCCGCGGGGTCCACAGTGAGCAGTTCTTC. This translates into CSSRGVHSEQFF.

V and J are TRBV6-1 and TRBJ2-7, with D possibly being TRBD1 (5 bases). The V end was cut by 5 bases, the J end by 2 bases, with 16 bases between. The length of the CDR3 is 15 residues. Per the germline V gene, CDR1 is MNHNS and CDR2 is SASEGT. CDR3 coding DNA: TGTGCCAGCAGTTCTGGGGCACTCGGCACCTACGAGCAGTACTTC. This gives the protein CASSSGALGTYEQYF.

Details on this clonotype: The junction does not match germline at one end; this may be a read error. The rearrangement links TRBV6-5 to TRBJ1-1, with D uncertain. CDR1 is MNHEY and CDR2 is SVGAGI in the germline V gene. The CDR3 is 13 amino acids. The CDR3 DNA follows: TGTGTCAGCAGTTACACCGGAAACACTGAAGCTTTCTTT. Its protein is CVSSYTGNTEAFF.

A remark on this clonotype: The junction departs from the called germline gene at one end, perhaps through a read error. The J gene is TRBJ1-4, the V gene TRBV7-9; D not resolved. This CDR3 is 18 amino acids long. Germline values: CDR1 SEHNR, CDR2 FQNEAQ (reference sequence). This CDR3 reads CASSLGLGSLTTNEKLFF. The CDR3, as DNA: TGTGCCAGCAGCTTAGGGCTCGGGAGCCTAACAACTAATGAAAAGCTGTTTTTT.

In regard to this clonotype: A read error may be the cause here, since a much bigger clone is one base away. CDR3 region: CASNLAAVPGNTIYF. DNA for the CDR3: TGTGCCAGCAACTTAGCGGCAGTTCCGGGAAACACCATATATTTT. The V and J genes are TRBV7-8 and TRBJ1-3; D ambiguous. The CDR3 runs to 15 residues. Per the germline V gene, CDR1 is SGHVS and CDR2 is FQNEAQ.

The chain is built from TRBV10-3 and TRBJ1-5, with TRBD1 identical over 9 bases. V was pared by 10 bases and J by 4 bases, with 5 bases of the junction left unmatched. The CDR3 spans 13 residues. The germline CDR1 and CDR2 sequences are ENHRY and SYGVKD. The CDR3 is CATRDRDNQPQHF. Here the CDR3 DNA reads TGTGCCACCCGGGACAGGGATAATCAGCCCCAGCATTTT.

With regard to this clonotype: This clone may be a read error of a much larger clone one base away. The chain has TRBV20-1 and TRBJ2-1, with 10 bases identical to TRBD1. The CDR3 totals 15 residues. The germline CDR1 and CDR2 sequences are DFQATT and SNEGSKA (reference sequence). The CDR3 DNA sequence: TGCAATGCTAGAGATTCGGACAGGGGGTTGAATGAGCAGTTCTTC. It translates to CNARDSDRGLNEQFF.

This clonotype was detected a few times. This may arise from a read error, as a much more abundant clone is one base away. The rearrangement links TRBV6-2 or TRBV6-3 to TRBJ1-5; a possible D gene is TRBD1 (6 bases). The germline CDR1 and CDR2 sequences are MNHEY and SVGEGT. The V end lost 0 bases, the J end lost 5 bases, and 17 bases lay between the germline ends. CDR3 length: 17 amino acids. CDR3 bases: TGTGCCAGCAGTTACTCGAGGGGGGTGCGTATCGATCAGCCCCAGCATTTT. This encodes CASSYSRGVRIDQPQHF.

This clonotype was seen at least ten times. In DNA, the CDR3 is TGCAGCGCTGGTCAAGAGACCCAGTACTTC. It translates to CSAGQETQYF. The rearrangement links TRBV29-1 to TRBJ2-5; no definite D call. Trimming took off 7 bases at V and 2 bases at J, with 5 bases between the two ends. This CDR3 is built from 10 residues. CDR1 and CDR2 (germline): SQVTM, ANQGSEA.

A note on this clonotype: An end of the junction does not agree with germline; a read error may underlie this. The chain has TRBV6-5 and TRBJ1-3; D is unclear. The CDR3 has 15 amino acids. CDR1 is MNHEY and CDR2 is SVGAGI in the germline V gene. CDR3: CASSYSILAGNTMYF. Written as DNA, the CDR3 is TGTGCCAGCAGTTACTCGATTTTGGCTGGAAACACCATGTATTTT.

About this clonotype: At one of its ends the junction is not consistent with the germline gene, which may arise from a read error. The chain links TRBV4-2 to TRBJ2-3; a possible D gene is TRBD2 (6 bases). The CDR3 runs 19 residues. Germline loops: CDR1 LGHNA, CDR2 YNFKEQ. CDR3 nucleotide sequence: TGTGTCAGCAGCCAAGATGGGCGCGGGAATCGATATAGCACAGATATGCAGTATTTT. Protein product: CVSSQDGRGNRYSTDMQYF.

This chain uses TRBV6-2 or TRBV6-3 with TRBJ1-1, with 10 bases that match TRBD1. This CDR3 spans 14 amino acids. Per the germline V gene, CDR1 is MNHEY and CDR2 is SVGEGT. V lost 7 bases to trimming and J lost 6 bases; unmatched junction nucleotides: 8. The CDR3 spells CASNQTGGGSEAFF. CDR3 DNA: TGTGCCAGCAATCAGACAGGGGGCGGTTCTGAAGCTTTCTTT.

Note on this clonotype: A much larger clone sits a single nucleotide away, making a read error possible. The chain is built from TRBV6-2 or TRBV6-3 and TRBJ1-1; the D gene is possibly TRBD1 (5 bases). The germline V gene encodes CDR1 MNHEY and CDR2 SVGEGT. The CDR3 spans 14 residues. The CDR3 reads CASMKGPPNIEAFF. In DNA, the CDR3 is TGTGCCAGCATGAAGGGACCACCGAACATTGAAGCTTTCTTT.

Regarding this clonotype: This CDR3 fails to terminate in the conserved phenylalanine or tryptophan, so it likely reflects a read error. The gene calls are TRBV5-1 and TRBJ2-2; D unresolved. V was clipped by 1 base and J by 10 bases, with 14 bases between them. CDR3 length equals 14 residues. CDR1 and CDR2 from the germline V gene are SGHRS and YFSETQ. This CDR3 reads CASSLIQASVELFL. CDR3 coding DNA: TGCGCCAGCAGCTTGATCCAGGCGAGTGTGGAGCTGTTTTTA.